A single sample gave rise to the 27 T cell receptor beta chains below, sequenced in a study of blood T cell repertoires in COVID-19 (TCRdb year 2020). The method was the immunoSEQ multiplex PCR assay. TCRdb carries this immuneACCESS record with in-frame sequences only. Its versions omit some clonotypes, under half of them owing to an unresolved V gene in the studies checked, with the rest unexplained. This sample is represented by under 300,000 clones; nearly 90% of them were singletons. The top ten clones comprise under 2.5% of the sample. The sequencing sample was made of PBMCs or T cells enriched from blood (not recorded which). The receptors derive from a woman in her sixties or seventies who had recovered from COVID-19.

The J gene is TRBJ2-7, the V gene TRBV6-5; possible D gene TRBD1, 5 bases. CDR1 MNHEY and CDR2 SVGAGI come from the germline V gene. V lost 7 bases and J lost 5, with 15 bases in between. This CDR3 is 13 amino acids long. The CDR3 DNA reads as TGTGCCAGCAAATTCGCAGGGATCCACGAGCAGTACTTC. Its translation: CASKFAGIHEQYF.

The V and J genes are TRBV6-4 and TRBJ1-2; TRBD1 might be the D (5 bases). CDR3 size: 13 residues. Germline V CDR1 and CDR2: MRHNA, SNTAGT. The V end was cut by 4 bases, the J end by 5 bases, with 11 bases between. The CDR3 bases are TGTGCCAGCAGTGCAGGGATGGGGTATGGCTACACCTTC. It is translated as CASSAGMGYGYTF.

In its sample, this clone was seen once. The chain uses TRBV29-1 and TRBJ2-1, with 7 bases lining up with TRBD1. The germline V gene has CDR1 SQVTM and CDR2 ANQGSEA. This CDR3 is 11 amino acids long. Losses at the gene ends were 6 bases for V and 5 bases for J; bases not matched to a gene: 1. The CDR3 nucleotides are TGCAGCGTCGGGACAGACAATGAGCAGTTCTTC. Protein: CSVGTDNEQFF.

This chain links TRBV5-6 with TRBJ1-2; 7 bases match TRBD1. CDR1 is SGHDT, CDR2 YYEEEE, per germline. This CDR3 comprises 15 residues. V shed 0 bases, J shed 4 bases, and the junction held 6 bases outside the gene matches. The CDR3 region has the DNA TGTGCCAGCAGCTTGGAAGGGGCAGGGGGCTATGGCTACACCTTC. Translated: CASSLEGAGGYGYTF.

The V gene is TRBV3-1 (or the pseudogene TRBV3-2), the J gene TRBJ2-4, with TRBD2 identical over 11 bases. V shed 4 bases, J shed 0 bases, and the junction held 8 bases outside the gene matches. CDR3 length equals 18 residues. Germline CDR1 and CDR2: LGHDT and YNNKEL (reference sequence). CDR3 nucleotide sequence: TGTGCCAGCAGCCGAGGACTAGCGGGCCTGCCAGCCAAAAACATTCAGTACTTC. Encoded protein: CASSRGLAGLPAKNIQYF.

CDR3 residues: CASSSSPERNYEQYF. Here the CDR3 DNA reads TGCGCCAGCAGCTCAAGCCCCGAAAGAAACTACGAGCAGTACTTC. V and J are TRBV5-1 and TRBJ2-7; no firm D call. Trimming took 3 bases from V and 3 from J, leaving 16 bases between them. The CDR3 contains 15 residues. The germline V gene has CDR1 SGHRS and CDR2 YFSETQ.

This clone was seen once. V usage is TRBV28 and J usage is TRBJ1-6; 7 bases are a match to TRBD1. Germline V gives CDR1 MDHEN, CDR2 SYDVKM. The CDR3 spans 13 residues. Germline trimming cut 6 bases from V and 6 bases from J; bases unmatched to any gene: 2. CDR3 residues: CASRGQPNSPLHF. The CDR3 DNA is TGTGCCAGCAGGGGACAGCCTAATTCACCCCTCCACTTT. The variable domain in full, completed from reference TRBV28 and TRBJ1-6, reads DVKVTQSSRYLVKRTGEKVFLECVQDMDHENMFWYRQDPGLGLRLIYFSYDVKMKEKGDIPEGYSVSREKKERFSLILESASTNQTSMYLCASRGQPNSPLHFGNGTRLTVT.

CDR3 region: CASTPPVGGEYGYTF. DNA for the CDR3: TGTGCCAGCACCCCCCCGGTGGGGGGAGAGTATGGCTACACCTTC. The gene calls are TRBV5-6 and TRBJ1-2, with TRBD1 as a possible D gene (5 bases). In germline, CDR1 is SGHDT, CDR2 YYEEEE. Deletions cut 6 bases from V and 5 bases from J, with 20 bases between. The CDR3 sequence is 15 residues long.

The gene calls are TRBV5-4 and TRBJ1-6, with 9 bases lining up with TRBD1. This CDR3 is 15 amino acids long. Germline CDR1 SGHNT, CDR2 YYREEE (reference sequence). V lost 4 bases to trimming and J lost 5 bases; unmatched junction nucleotides: 4. The CDR3 loop reads CASSPGQGDNSPLHF. The CDR3 nucleotides read TGTGCCAGCAGCCCGGGACAGGGTGATAATTCACCCCTCCACTTT.

The chain is built from TRBV10-3 and TRBJ1-2; 7 nucleotides line up with TRBD1. CDR3 length: 13 residues. Unmatched junction bases numbered 3, after V lost 7 bases and J lost 1 base. CDR1 is ENHRY and CDR2 is SYGVKD in the germline V gene. The DNA of the CDR3 is TGTGCCATCACCGGGACAGTTAACTATGGCTACACCTTC. Amino acids: CAITGTVNYGYTF.

This clone was recorded a few times. V gene TRBV5-1 combines with J gene TRBJ2-1, with TRBD2 identical over 7 bases. Germline CDR1 and CDR2: SGHRS and YFSETQ. After removal of 0 bases from V and 6 bases from J, the junction contained 6 bases not matched to a gene. This CDR3 has 15 amino acids. CDR3 nucleotide sequence: TGCGCCAGCAGCTTGGGCGGGAGAAGATCCAATGAGCAGTTCTTC. It codes for CASSLGGRRSNEQFF.

This clone was detected once. J is TRBJ1-2 and V is TRBV11-2; D uncertain. V lost 5 bases to trimming and J lost 5 bases, with 12 bases between them. CDR1 and CDR2 (germline): SGHAT, FQNNGV. This CDR3 is 13 amino acids long. CDR3 sequence (DNA): TGTGCCAGCAGCCGCCTTGACGGGTATGGCTACACCTTC. As protein: CASSRLDGYGYTF.

This clone was recorded a few times. The chain carries TRBV9 and TRBJ1-2; no clear D. The V end was cut by 4 bases, the J end by 3 bases, with 7 bases between. The CDR3 runs 12 residues. Germline CDR1 reads SGDLS; CDR2 reads YYNGEE. The CDR3 sequence: CASSSGYYGYTF. The CDR3 DNA follows: TGTGCCAGCAGCTCGGGTTACTATGGCTACACCTTC.

This chain uses TRBV11-2 with TRBJ1-3; possibly TRBD1 for D (6 bases). This CDR3 has 15 residues. The V gene's germline CDR1 is SGHAT and CDR2 FQNNGV. The ends were cut back, 5 bases at V and 0 bases at J, with 11 bases in the middle. The CDR3 loop is CASSPGHSSGNTIYF. For the CDR3, the DNA is TGTGCCAGCAGCCCGGGACATTCCTCTGGAAACACCATATATTTT.

V gene TRBV19 combines with J gene TRBJ1-5; D is ambiguous. Trimming pared 6 bases from V and 2 bases from J, leaving 5 bases between. The CDR3 contains 12 residues. CDR1 is LNHDA and CDR2 is SQIVND in the germline V gene (reference sequence). CDR3 bases: TGTGCCAGTAGGGCAGGCAATCAGCCCCAGCATTTT. It is translated as CASRAGNQPQHF.

V usage is TRBV7-2 and J usage is TRBJ2-7; D is ambiguous. CDR3 length: 12 amino acids. Germline V gives CDR1 SGHTA, CDR2 FQGNSA. The ends were cut back, 5 bases at V and 0 bases at J, with 5 bases in the middle. CDR3 region: CASSLYSYEQYF. The CDR3 coding sequence is TGTGCCAGCAGCCTATACTCCTACGAGCAGTACTTC.

The chain combines TRBV10-3 with TRBJ2-1, with TRBD2 as a possible D gene (6 bases). CDR3 length: 17 residues. Germline-derived CDR1 and CDR2 are ENHRY and SYGVKD. The V end lost 6 bases, the J end lost 0 bases, and 18 bases lay between the germline ends. CDR3 loop: CAISGYSGRSSYNEQFF. CDR3 nucleotides: TGTGCCATCAGCGGATATAGCGGAAGGAGCTCCTACAATGAGCAGTTCTTC.

This clone was counted a single time. The V and J genes are TRBV10-3 and TRBJ1-2; D gene unclear. Germline values: CDR1 ENHRY, CDR2 SYGVKD. This CDR3 is built from 13 residues. Trimming removed 8 bases at V and 3 bases at J, with 13 bases between. Here the CDR3 DNA reads TGTGCCATCCGGGAGGGCTGGGACTATGGCTACACCTTC. It specifies CAIREGWDYGYTF.

The CDR3 DNA reads as TGTGCCAGCAGCCCCCTTGGACCCGGAGGGCTGAAGGACACTGAAGCTTTCTTT. It is translated as CASSPLGPGGLKDTEAFF. The chain uses TRBV21-1 and TRBJ1-1. TRBV21-1 is labeled a pseudogene. CDR3 length: 18 residues.

The rearrangement links TRBV30 to TRBJ2-6, with D uncertain. V shed 3 bases and J shed 1 base, with 4 bases lying between them. The CDR3 has 13 amino acids. Looked up from germline, CDR1 is GTSNPN and CDR2 is SVGIG (reference sequence). As DNA, the CDR3 is TGTGCCTGGAGACTTTCTGGGGCCAACGTCCTGACTTTC. It translates to CAWRLSGANVLTF.

This clone has a single count. The chain carries TRBV5-1 and TRBJ1-5; D remains ambiguous. The V gene lost 4 bases and the J gene lost 0 bases, with 11 bases spanning the gap. This CDR3 spans 15 amino acids. Germline V CDR1 and CDR2: SGHRS, YFSETQ. CDR3 sequence (DNA): TGCGCCAGCAGCGTCGACACAAATAGCAATCAGCCCCAGCATTTT. As protein: CASSVDTNSNQPQHF. The full variable domain, with the rest looked up from reference TRBV5-1 and TRBJ1-5, is KAGVTQTPRYLIKTRGQQVTLSCSPISGHRSVSWYQQTPGQGLQFLFEYFSETQRNKGNFPGRFSGRQFSNSRSEMNVSTLELGDSALYLCASSVDTNSNQPQHFGDGTRLSIL.

This clone was counted a single time. The chain recombines TRBV7-8 with TRBJ2-7; tentative D call: TRBD2 (7 bases). The CDR3 has 15 amino acids. The V end was cut by 5 bases, the J end by 9 bases, with 23 bases between. CDR1 and CDR2 from the germline V gene are SGHVS and FQNEAQ. The CDR3 DNA is TGTGCCAGCAGCGGGGGGGCAGCCACCTTACAGGGGCAGTACTTC. Translated, it gives CASSGGAATLQGQYF.

The chain employs TRBV6-5 and TRBJ2-2; TRBD2 agrees at 8 bases. This CDR3 contains 14 residues. Germline trimming cut 7 bases from V and 2 bases from J; bases unmatched to any gene: 3. Germline V gene data show CDR1 as MNHEY and CDR2 as SVGAGI. CDR3 region: CASKLAVNTGELFF. For the CDR3, the DNA is TGTGCCAGCAAACTAGCGGTTAACACCGGGGAGCTGTTTTTT.

The rearrangement uses TRBV5-1 and TRBJ2-3; 10 nucleotides align to TRBD2. This CDR3 spans 16 amino acids. CDR1 SGHRS and CDR2 YFSETQ come from the germline V gene. V trimming: 1 base; J trimming: 4 bases; junction bases outside the gene matches: 6. DNA for the CDR3: TGCGCCAGCAGCTTGCTAGCGGGAGCGAGGGCAGATACGCAGTATTTT. Translation gives CASSLLAGARADTQYF.

The rearrangement joins TRBV28 to TRBJ1-1; TRBD1 might be the D (5 bases). The germline V gene encodes CDR1 MDHEN and CDR2 SYDVKM. Trimming pared 1 base from V and 5 bases from J, leaving 11 bases between. There are 14 residues in the CDR3. The CDR3 DNA reads TGTGCCAGCAGTTTATTCGGGGGGGATACTGAAGCTTTCTTT. Residues: CASSLFGGDTEAFF.

The V gene is TRBV7-9, the J gene TRBJ2-1; D perhaps matches TRBD2 (5 bases). V gave up 1 base and J gave up 8 bases, with 6 bases separating them. CDR3 size: 12 residues. CDR1 is SEHNR, CDR2 FQNEAQ, per germline (reference sequence). For the CDR3, the DNA is TGTGCCAGCAGCTTAGGCGGGTATGAGCAGTTCTTC. As protein: CASSLGGYEQFF.

This sequence joins TRBV18 and TRBJ2-3, with 10 positions matching TRBD1. This CDR3 contains 16 residues. Germline lookup yields CDR1 KGHSH and CDR2 LQKENI. With 1 base clipped from V and 1 base from J, the junction kept 2 bases outside the gene matches. In DNA form, the CDR3 reads TGTGCCAGCTCACCACGACAGGGGGCCGGCACAGATACGCAGTATTTT. Its translation is CASSPRQGAGTDTQYF.